The clone carrying this T cell receptor (beta chain) was counted at least ten times. Its antigen is undetermined. The sample belongs to a study of regulatory T cells in long-lasting Graves disease. Findings and limits, study-wide: Under persistent disease, TRBV28, TRBJ1-2 and TRBJ2-5 were used preferentially.

Time point indicated: newly diagnosed GD, antithyroid drugs for less than 3 months. The TCR library used RNA extracted from PBMCs. The CDR3 extends over 19 amino acids. Deletions cut 6 bases from V and 0 bases from J, with 24 bases between. iRepertoire HTBI primers and Arm-PCR of CDR3 regions built TCR beta libraries. TCRdb analysed the multiplex PCR reads with MiXCR anew, one entry per CDR3 protein. The table has 350,000 to 550,000 distinct CDR3 sequences, approximately 15% seen once. The sample was also reused in another study, on T cells in Graves' hyperthyroidism and ophthalmopathy. That paper notes: Model-based prediction identified ophthalmopathy a median 6.5 months prior to its onset.

The TCR sequence derives from a woman in her thirties with Graves disease. V and J are TRBV12-3 or TRBV12-4 and TRBJ1-5; maybe TRBD1 (6 bases). Sequencing used peripheral blood mononuclear cells (PBMCs), obtained at new diagnosis, from a patient treated with antithyroid drugs. The CDR3 coding sequence is TGTGCCAGCAGCCGCCTCGGGCAGGGGCGGGGTTCTAGCAATCAGCCCCAGCATTTT. Translated, it gives CASSRLGQGRGSSNQPQHF.